Listed below are T cell receptor beta chains from one sample, sequenced in a study of blood T cell repertoires in COVID-19. Some clones are missing from TCRdb's copy, which holds only in-frame ones; the method was immunoSEQ multiplex PCR. This sample carries about 240,000 clones, 70% to 90% of them seen once, and the ten largest clones take approximately 3.5%. The sequenced sample consisted of PBMCs or T cells enriched from blood (not recorded which). These receptors all come from a middle-aged woman with acute COVID-19. Each CDR3 is given without its conserved first and last residue. The order of the fields is CDR3 protein, V gene, D gene, clone size. A D gene is named only where the DNA matches it firmly. Not every row has a clone size; where given, it reads once, few, many or a size class.

cdr3_aa: ASSQDRTAGAEQY; v_call: TRBV3-1/TRBV3-2; d_call: NA; clone_size: NA
cdr3_aa: ASSGIYGYT; v_call: TRBV28; d_call: NA; clone_size: NA
cdr3_aa: ASSYTGTTDTQY; v_call: TRBV6-5; d_call: NA; clone_size: NA
cdr3_aa: ASSLQGASTEAF; v_call: TRBV2; d_call: TRBD1; clone_size: NA
cdr3_aa: ASSSYRTGANVLT; v_call: TRBV13; d_call: NA; clone_size: NA
cdr3_aa: ASSTIGGNYGYT; v_call: TRBV9; d_call: NA; clone_size: NA
cdr3_aa: ASSILIGTGGSYEQY; v_call: TRBV19; d_call: TRBD1; clone_size: once
cdr3_aa: ATSGRDKNGVNTEAF; v_call: TRBV24-1; d_call: NA; clone_size: NA
cdr3_aa: ASSIQQGSNEQF; v_call: TRBV19; d_call: TRBD1; clone_size: NA
cdr3_aa: ASSITTGGGTDTQY; v_call: TRBV7-9; d_call: NA; clone_size: few
cdr3_aa: ASRQGDGANVLT; v_call: TRBV2; d_call: TRBD1; clone_size: NA
cdr3_aa: ASSDRDRGEETQY; v_call: TRBV3-1/TRBV3-2; d_call: TRBD1; clone_size: NA
cdr3_aa: ASRGHGDYEQY; v_call: TRBV12-3/TRBV12-4; d_call: NA; clone_size: NA
cdr3_aa: ASSLGNEIPYNEQF; v_call: TRBV11-2; d_call: NA; clone_size: NA
cdr3_aa: ASNHRGRPYEQY; v_call: TRBV6-5; d_call: TRBD1; clone_size: NA
cdr3_aa: ASSTGGPLEQF; v_call: TRBV19; d_call: NA; clone_size: NA
cdr3_aa: ATSRSTGNTDTQY; v_call: TRBV15; d_call: NA; clone_size: NA
cdr3_aa: ASSEHPDRVEAF; v_call: TRBV19; d_call: TRBD1; clone_size: NA
cdr3_aa: ASSLVQDTQY; v_call: TRBV7-9; d_call: NA; clone_size: NA
cdr3_aa: ASSLPTSGNSYEQY; v_call: TRBV3-1/TRBV3-2; d_call: TRBD2; clone_size: NA
cdr3_aa: AASGTGRTGELF; v_call: TRBV10-3; d_call: TRBD1; clone_size: NA
cdr3_aa: ASGTPGQGNTDTQY; v_call: TRBV7-9; d_call: TRBD1; clone_size: NA
cdr3_aa: ATSTGGGEQY; v_call: TRBV24-1; d_call: TRBD1; clone_size: NA
cdr3_aa: ASTRLEGETQY; v_call: TRBV7-2; d_call: NA; clone_size: NA
cdr3_aa: ASSQDPRRTDTQY; v_call: TRBV3-1/TRBV3-2; d_call: NA; clone_size: NA
cdr3_aa: ASSITSGFTDTQY; v_call: TRBV7-9; d_call: TRBD2; clone_size: NA
cdr3_aa: ASGPVAGGPHYEQY; v_call: TRBV12-5; d_call: TRBD2; clone_size: few
cdr3_aa: ASSLETGGGEQY; v_call: TRBV5-4; d_call: TRBD1; clone_size: once
cdr3_aa: ASSTNTEAF; v_call: TRBV11-2; d_call: NA; clone_size: NA
cdr3_aa: SVSFTGGSGNTIY; v_call: TRBV29-1; d_call: TRBD1; clone_size: NA
cdr3_aa: ASSKTGQASYGYT; v_call: TRBV21-1; d_call: NA; clone_size: NA